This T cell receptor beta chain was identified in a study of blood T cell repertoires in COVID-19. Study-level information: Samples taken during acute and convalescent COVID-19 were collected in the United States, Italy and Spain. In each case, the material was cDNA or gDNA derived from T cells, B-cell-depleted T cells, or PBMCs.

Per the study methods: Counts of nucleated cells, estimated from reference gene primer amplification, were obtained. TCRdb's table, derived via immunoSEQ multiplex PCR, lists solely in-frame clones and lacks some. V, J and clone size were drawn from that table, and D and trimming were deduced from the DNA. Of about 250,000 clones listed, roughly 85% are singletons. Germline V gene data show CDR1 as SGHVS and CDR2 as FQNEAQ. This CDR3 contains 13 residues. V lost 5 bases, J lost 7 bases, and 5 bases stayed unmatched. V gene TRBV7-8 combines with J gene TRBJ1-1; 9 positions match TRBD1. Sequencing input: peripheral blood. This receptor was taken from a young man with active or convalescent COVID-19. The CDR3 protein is CASSLTGGVEAFF. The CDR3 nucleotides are TGTGCCAGCAGCCTGACAGGGGGAGTTGAAGCTTTCTTT. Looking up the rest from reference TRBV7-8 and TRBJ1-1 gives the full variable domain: GAGVSQSPRYKVAKRGQDVALRCDPISGHVSLFWYQQALGQGPEFLTYFQNEAQLDKSGLPSDRFFAERPEGSVSTLKIQRTQQEDSAVYLCASSLTGGVEAFFGQGTRLTVV.